This T cell receptor beta chain was recovered during a study of blood T cell repertoires in COVID-19. Study overall: Material from acute and convalescent COVID-19 was sourced from the United States, Italy and Spain.

This clone was recorded once. Germline CDR1 is ENHRY and CDR2 is SYGVKD. This CDR3 has 15 amino acids. The ends lost 6 bases at V and 0 bases at J; junction bases unmatched: 4. The authors' processing: From reference gene primer amplification, estimates of nucleated cell counts were derived. This table comes from immunoSEQ multiplex PCR, and its TCRdb copy is limited to in-frame clones, with some not included. Clone size and V and J calls were adopted from that table, with D and trimming inferred from the DNA. The sample contains hundreds of thousands of clones, roughly 85% of which appear only once. The TCR originated in a middle-aged woman with active or convalescent COVID-19. The rearrangement joins TRBV10-3 to TRBJ1-5, with 8 bases lining up with TRBD1. Specimen: peripheral blood. CDR3: CAIRQGGNSNQPQHF. The CDR3 DNA reads as TGTGCCATCAGACAGGGGGGGAATAGCAATCAGCCCCAGCATTTT.